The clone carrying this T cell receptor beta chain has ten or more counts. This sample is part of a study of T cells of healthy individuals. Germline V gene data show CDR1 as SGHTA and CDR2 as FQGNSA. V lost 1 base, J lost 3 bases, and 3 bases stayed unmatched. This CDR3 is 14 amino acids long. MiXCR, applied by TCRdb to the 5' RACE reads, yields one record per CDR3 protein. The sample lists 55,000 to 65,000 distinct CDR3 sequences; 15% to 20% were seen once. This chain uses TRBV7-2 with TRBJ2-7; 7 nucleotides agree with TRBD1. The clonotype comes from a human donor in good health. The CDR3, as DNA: TGTGCCAGCAGCTTAGTGGCAGGGGGCTACGAGCAGTACTTC. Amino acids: CASSLVAGGYEQYF.